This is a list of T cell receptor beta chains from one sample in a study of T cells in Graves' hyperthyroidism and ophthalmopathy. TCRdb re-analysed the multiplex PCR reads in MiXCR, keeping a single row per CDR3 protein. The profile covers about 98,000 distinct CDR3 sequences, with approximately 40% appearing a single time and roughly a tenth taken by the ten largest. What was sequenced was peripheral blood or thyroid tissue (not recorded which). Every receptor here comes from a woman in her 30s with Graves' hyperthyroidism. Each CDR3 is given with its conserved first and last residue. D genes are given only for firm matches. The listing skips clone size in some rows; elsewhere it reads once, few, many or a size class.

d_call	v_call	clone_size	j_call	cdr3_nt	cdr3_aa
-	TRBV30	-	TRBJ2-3	TGTGCCTTCAGACAGACTTCCAAAGATACGCAGTATTTT	CAFRQTSKDTQYF
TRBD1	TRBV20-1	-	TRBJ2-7	TGCAGTGCTAGTCCCGGGACAGGCCCCAACGAGCAGTACTTC	CSASPGTGPNEQYF
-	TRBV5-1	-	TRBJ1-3	TGCGCCAGCAGCTCGGGCCTCGGGACGGCTAACACCATATATTTT	CASSSGLGTANTIYF
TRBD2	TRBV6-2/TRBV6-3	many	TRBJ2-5	TGTGCCAGCAGTGCGACTAGCGGCTTCCAAGAGACCCAGTACTTC	CASSATSGFQETQYF
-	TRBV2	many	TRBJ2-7	TGTGCCAGCAAGCTGGCGGGCCTCTACGAGCAGTACTTC	CASKLAGLYEQYF
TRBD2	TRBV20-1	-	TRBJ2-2	TGCAGTGCTAGAATGACTAGCGGGAGGCCCACCGGGGAGCTGTTTTTT	CSARMTSGRPTGELFF
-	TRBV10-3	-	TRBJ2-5	TGTGCCATCAGTCGGCGCCCCCGACTCACAGAGACCCAGTACTTC	CAISRRPRLTETQYF
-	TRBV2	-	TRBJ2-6	TGTGCCAGCTCACCACAATTCGACCGAATATTGGAGGTTGGGGCCAACGTCCTGACTTTC	CASSPQFDRILEVGANVLTF
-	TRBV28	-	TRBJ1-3	TGTGCCAGCAGTCTAGGGGCTAGTGGAAACACCATATATTTT	CASSLGASGNTIYF
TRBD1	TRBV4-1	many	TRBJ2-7	TGCGCCAGCAGCTCGTACACAGGGGGCTGGGGGCAGTACTTC	CASSSYTGGWGQYF
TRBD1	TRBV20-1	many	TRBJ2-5	TGCAGTGCTAGCAATGACAGGGGTTCCCAAGAGACCCAGTACTTC	CSASNDRGSQETQYF
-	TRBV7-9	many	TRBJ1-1	TGTGCCAGCACCACTTCCAGGTTTGATGTGAGGACTGAAGCTTTCTTT	CASTTSRFDVRTEAFF
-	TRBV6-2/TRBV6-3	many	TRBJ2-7	TGTGCCAGCAGACCGACGGAGTACGAGCAGTACTTC	CASRPTEYEQYF
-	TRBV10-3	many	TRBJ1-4	TGTGCCATCAGTGTTTCCCCGGGACGCAATCCTCGAAATGAAAAACTGTTTTTT	CAISVSPGRNPRNEKLFF
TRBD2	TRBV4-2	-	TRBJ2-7	TGTGCCAGCAGTTACCGACCGGGAGGGCCCAGCGAGCAGTACTTC	CASSYRPGGPSEQYF
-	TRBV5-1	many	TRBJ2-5	TGCGCCAGCAGCTTGGTGAATCAAGAGACCCAGTACTTC	CASSLVNQETQYF
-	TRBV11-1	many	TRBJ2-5	TGTGCCAGCAGCTTAGGGGTAGCGACAACCGTCACCCAAGAGACCCAGTACTTC	CASSLGVATTVTQETQYF
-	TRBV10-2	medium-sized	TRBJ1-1	TGCGCCAGCAGGAGCGAGGCGGAAGCTTTCTTT	CASRSEAEAFF
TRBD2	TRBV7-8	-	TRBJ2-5	TGTGCCAGCAGCTTGGACAGGCTAGCGGGATCTGAGACCCAGTACTTC	CASSLDRLAGSETQYF
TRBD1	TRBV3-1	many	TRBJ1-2	TGTGCCAGCAGCCCGGAGACAGGGGGCGCGACTGGCTACACCTTC	CASSPETGGATGYTF
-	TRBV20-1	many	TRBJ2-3	TGCAGCGTGGGGCAAGACAGAGATACGCAGTATTTT	CSVGQDRDTQYF
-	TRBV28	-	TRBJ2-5	TGTGCCACCAGTACAGGCAGGGGTCGGGAGACCCAGTACTTC	CATSTGRGRETQYF
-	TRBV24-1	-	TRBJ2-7	TGTGCCACCAGTGATCCCCAGGACAGTTACGAGCAGTACTTC	CATSDPQDSYEQYF
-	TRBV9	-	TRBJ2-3	TGTGCCAGCAATTGGGACTCCTATTTCACAGATACGCAGTATTTT	CASNWDSYFTDTQYF
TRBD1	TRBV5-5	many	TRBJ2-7	TGTGCCAGCAGCTTTGGACAGGGACCCTACGAGCAGTACTTC	CASSFGQGPYEQYF
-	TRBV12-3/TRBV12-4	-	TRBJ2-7	TGTGCCAGCAGTGTAGGGACTGTCTATGAGCAGTACTTC	CASSVGTVYEQYF
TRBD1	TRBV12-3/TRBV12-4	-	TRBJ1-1	TGTGCCAGCAGTCCGACAGGGGAAACTGAAGCTTTCTTT	CASSPTGETEAFF
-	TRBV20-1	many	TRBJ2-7	TGCAGTGCTAGGTTACGCCGCGGGCGCGCCTACGAGCAGTACTTC	CSARLRRGRAYEQYF
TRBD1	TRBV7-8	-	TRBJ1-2	TGCGCCAGCAGCCAAGTGAGCGGGACAGGCCCCTATGGCTACACCTTC	CASSQVSGTGPYGYTF
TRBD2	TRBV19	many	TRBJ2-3	TGTGCCAGTAGGTCACTGGCCCTAGCGGGAGTGGGAGATACGCAGTATTTT	CASRSLALAGVGDTQYF
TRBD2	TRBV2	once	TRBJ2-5	TGTGCCAGCAGTACTCCGGGACTAGCGGGAGTAATGTTACAGACCCAGTACTTC	CASSTPGLAGVMLQTQYF
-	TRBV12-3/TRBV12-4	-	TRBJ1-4	TGTGCCAGCAGTTTTAGGTTTTTC	CASSFRFF
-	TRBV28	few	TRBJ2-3	TGTGCCAGCACCACTCCGAGAAGGTTCGTGGATACGCAGTATTTT	CASTTPRRFVDTQYF
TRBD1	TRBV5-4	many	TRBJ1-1	TGTGCCAGCAGCGGGGGGACAGGGAATTTGAACACTGAAGCTTTCTTT	CASSGGTGNLNTEAFF
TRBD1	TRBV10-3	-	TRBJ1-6	TGTGCCACCTCCGACTCTACAGGGGATAATTCACCCCTCCACTTT	CATSDSTGDNSPLHF
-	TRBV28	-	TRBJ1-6	TGTGCCGCACAGGGCCCGGATAACTCACCCCCCCACTTT	CAAQGPDNSPPHF
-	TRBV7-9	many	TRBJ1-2	TGTGCCAGCAGCTTCCTCGCGGGGTCCGGGGGCTATGGCTACACCTTC	CASSFLAGSGGYGYTF
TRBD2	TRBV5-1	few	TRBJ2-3	TGCGCCAGCAGCTTGGCCAGCGGGAGTCCGTCAGATACGCAGTATTTT	CASSLASGSPSDTQYF
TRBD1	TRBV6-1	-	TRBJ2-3	TGTGCCAGCAGTCCAGGGGGTACAGATACGCAGTATTTT	CASSPGGTDTQYF
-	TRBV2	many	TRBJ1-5	TGTGCCAGCAGTGCCCAGTTGGCTGGCAATCAGCCCCAGCATTTT	CASSAQLAGNQPQHF
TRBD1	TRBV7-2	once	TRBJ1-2	TGTGCCAGCAGTCGCAACCGACAGGGTGGGGGCTACACCTTC	CASSRNRQGGGYTF
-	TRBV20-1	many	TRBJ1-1	TGCAGTGCTAGTTCCCACAGGTATTTCAGCACTGAAGCTTTCTTT	CSASSHRYFSTEAFF
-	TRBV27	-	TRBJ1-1	TGTGCCAGCAGTTTATCACCGGGGCACACTGGAGCTTTCTTT	CASSLSPGHTGAFF
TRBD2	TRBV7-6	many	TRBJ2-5	TGTGCCAGCAGCGCGAGCGGGGGGGCGGGGAAGACCCAGTACTTC	CASSASGGAGKTQYF
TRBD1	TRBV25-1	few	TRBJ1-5	TGTGCCAGCAGTGCTCTTTCCGAGGACAGGGGGAATCAGCCCCAGCATTTT	CASSALSEDRGNQPQHF
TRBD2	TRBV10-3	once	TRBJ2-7	TGTGCCATCAAGGGACTAGCGGTTGGCGAGCAGTACTTC	CAIKGLAVGEQYF
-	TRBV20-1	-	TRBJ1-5	TGCAGTGCCCAGTTGGCTGGCAATCAGCCCCAGCATTTT	CSAQLAGNQPQHF
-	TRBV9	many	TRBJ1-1	TGTGCCAGCAGCGTAGTACAGAGCACTGAAGCTTTCTTT	CASSVVQSTEAFF
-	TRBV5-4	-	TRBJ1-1	TGTGCCAGCAGCTTGGAAGACAGCCGTAACACTGAAGCTTCCTTT	CASSLEDSRNTEASF
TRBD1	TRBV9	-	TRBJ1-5	TGTGCCAGCAGCTTGGGGGACAGATATCAGCCCCAGCATTTT	CASSLGDRYQPQHF
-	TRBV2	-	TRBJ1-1	TGTGCCAGCCTGGGACACTTGAACACCGAAGCTTTCTTT	CASLGHLNTEAFF
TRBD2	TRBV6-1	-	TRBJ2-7	TGTGCCAGCAGTGAGAGGACTAGCGGGAGTCGGCAGCACTTC	CASSERTSGSRQHF
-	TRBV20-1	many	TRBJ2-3	TGCAGTGCTCAAAGCGGACCCCTCACAGATACGCAGTATTTT	CSAQSGPLTDTQYF
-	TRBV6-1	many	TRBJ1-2	TGTGCCAGCTGGGCGGGAGGGTATTTCTATGGCTACACCTTC	CASWAGGYFYGYTF
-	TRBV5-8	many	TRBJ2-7	TGTGCCAGCAGCTTGTGGGTTTCAGGCACCTACGAGCAGTACTTC	CASSLWVSGTYEQYF